These T cell receptor beta chains were read from a single sample in a study of shared clonotypes between healthy human individuals. The method was immunoSEQ multiplex PCR; TCRdb's version includes in-frame clones alone and lacks a portion of them. The sample records about 820,000 clones, almost 95% being singletons. Sequenced material: naive CD8+ T cells sorted from blood. These receptors came from a young man in good health. The CDR3 runs from the conserved cysteine through the conserved F or W. A D gene is named only where the DNA matches it firmly. Size is stated for part of the rows, as once, few or many counts, or as a class when the clone is expanded.

abundance,d_gene,j_gene,v_gene,CDR3aa,CDR3nt
-,TRBD2,TRBJ2-7,TRBV10-1,CASSESKASGAWGYEQYF,TGCGCCAGCAGTGAGTCGAAGGCTAGCGGAGCTTGGGGGTACGAGCAGTACTTC
-,-,TRBJ2-1,TRBV6-5,CASSSTSQSGNEQFF,TGTGCCAGCAGTTCCACTAGTCAGTCGGGCAATGAGCAGTTCTTC
-,TRBD2,TRBJ2-5,TRBV7-2,CASSLAEGLEETQYF,TGTGCCAGCAGCTTAGCGGAGGGACTAGAGGAGACCCAGTACTTC
-,TRBD2,TRBJ2-1,TRBV27,CASSPPPGTSRNEQFF,TGTGCCAGCAGTCCTCCGCCCGGGACTAGTCGAAATGAGCAGTTCTTC
-,-,TRBJ1-5,TRBV10-1,CVRGGTISSSNQPQHF,TGCGTTAGGGGAGGGACGATCAGTAGTTCCAATCAGCCCCAGCATTTT
-,TRBD1,TRBJ2-7,TRBV19,CASSPIQGALGQYF,TGTGCCAGTAGTCCCATACAGGGGGCGCTGGGGCAGTACTTC
once,TRBD1,TRBJ2-7,TRBV5-4,CASSGDSSYEQYF,TGTGCCAGCAGCGGGGACAGTTCCTACGAGCAGTACTTC
few,-,TRBJ1-5,TRBV28,CASSLRGGLQPQHF,TGTGCCAGCAGTTTAAGGGGGGGACTCCAGCCCCAGCATTTT
-,-,TRBJ2-5,TRBV29-1,CSASGTPKAPETQYF,TGCAGCGCCTCAGGTACGCCCAAGGCCCCAGAGACCCAGTACTTC
once,-,TRBJ2-7,TRBV28,CASSLSYAYEQYF,TGTGCCAGCAGTTTATCGTACGCCTACGAGCAGTACTTC
-,TRBD2,TRBJ2-7,TRBV14,CASSQVAAGDEQYF,TGTGCCAGCAGCCAAGTCGCGGCGGGGGACGAGCAGTACTTC
-,TRBD1,TRBJ2-1,TRBV28,CASSSTGTGSNEQFF,TGTGCCAGCAGTTCCACCGGGACAGGGTCCAATGAGCAGTTCTTC
-,TRBD1,TRBJ2-1,TRBV7-3,CASSPRDRGSDEQFF,TGTGCCAGCAGCCCCCGGGACAGGGGATCCGATGAGCAGTTCTTC
-,-,TRBJ2-1,TRBV29-1,CSVKGQSSYNEQFF,TGCAGCGTTAAAGGACAGAGCTCCTACAATGAGCAGTTCTTC
-,TRBD2,TRBJ2-5,TRBV18,CASSPGTSQETQYF,TGTGCCAGCTCACCGGGGACTAGCCAAGAGACCCAGTACTTC
-,-,TRBJ1-5,TRBV6-5,CASSSLEGLEPQHF,TGTGCCAGCAGTTCCTTGGAGGGTCTGGAGCCCCAGCATTTT
-,-,TRBJ2-3,TRBV19,CASSWTDTQYF,TGTGCCAGTAGCTGGACAGATACGCAGTATTTT
once,-,TRBJ2-3,TRBV2,CASSVGGGGLLSTDTQYF,TGTGCCAGCTCGGTCGGGGGAGGCGGCCTACTTAGCACAGATACGCAGTATTTT
-,TRBD1,TRBJ1-2,TRBV27,CASSHGQGGNYGYTF,TGTGCCAGCAGTCATGGACAGGGGGGGAACTATGGCTACACCTTC
-,-,TRBJ2-4,TRBV5-6,CASSLVVAKNIQYF,TGTGCCAGCAGCTTGGTTGTAGCCAAAAACATTCAGTACTTC
-,TRBD2,TRBJ2-3,TRBV6-5,CASIPLAGGADTQYF,TGTGCCAGCATCCCCCTAGCGGGAGGCGCAGATACGCAGTATTTT
-,-,TRBJ2-3,TRBV4-1,CASSQSRLHTDTQYF,TGCGCCAGCAGCCAATCTAGACTCCACACAGATACGCAGTATTTT
-,-,TRBJ2-7,TRBV29-1,CSVGASRDIYEQYF,TGCAGCGTGGGGGCGTCGCGGGATATCTACGAGCAGTACTTC
once,-,TRBJ2-6,TRBV25-1,CASSVPEGARTGANVLTF,TGTGCCAGCAGTGTTCCGGAGGGGGCTAGAACTGGGGCCAACGTCCTGACTTTC
-,-,TRBJ2-7,TRBV25-1,CASSEYDTIYEQYF,TGTGCCAGCAGTGAATATGACACCATCTACGAGCAGTACTTC
-,TRBD1,TRBJ2-1,TRBV13,CASSPGTGDEQFF,TGTGCCAGCAGCCCGGGGACAGGGGATGAGCAGTTCTTC
-,-,TRBJ2-2,TRBV7-7,CASSLAGSNTGELFF,TGTGCTAGCAGCTTAGCCGGCAGCAACACCGGGGAGCTGTTTTTT
-,TRBD2,TRBJ2-1,TRBV7-6,CASSLEQAGASYNEQFF,TGTGCCAGCAGCTTAGAGCAAGCGGGAGCCTCCTACAATGAGCAGTTCTTC
-,TRBD1,TRBJ2-7,TRBV27,CALKQGGSPEQYF,TGTGCCCTAAAACAGGGGGGTTCCCCCGAGCAGTACTTC
once,-,TRBJ1-1,TRBV10-3,CAIKRTGTLNTEAFF,TGTGCCATCAAAAGAACCGGGACCCTCAACACTGAAGCTTTCTTT
-,-,TRBJ1-2,TRBV6-5,CASSYSNSYGYTF,TGTGCCAGCAGTTACTCTAACTCCTATGGCTACACCTTC
-,TRBD2,TRBJ2-7,TRBV7-6,CASSLVLAGGPGYEQYF,TGTGCCAGCAGCTTAGTACTAGCGGGAGGTCCGGGTTACGAGCAGTACTTC
-,TRBD2,TRBJ2-3,TRBV7-6,CASSSTKREATDTQYF,TGTGCCAGCAGCTCCACTAAGCGGGAGGCCACAGATACGCAGTATTTT
-,-,TRBJ2-3,TRBV6-5,CASAVGAPDTQYF,TGTGCCAGCGCCGTGGGAGCGCCAGATACGCAGTATTTT
-,-,TRBJ1-1,TRBV2,CASRWAMNTEAFF,TGTGCCAGTAGGTGGGCCATGAACACTGAAGCTTTCTTT
few,TRBD1,TRBJ2-2,TRBV12-5,CASGSTGGLGELFF,TGTGCTAGTGGTTCCACAGGGGGCCTCGGGGAGCTGTTTTTT
-,-,TRBJ1-1,TRBV9,CASSVGGQTEAFF,TGTGCCAGCAGCGTGGGGGGGCAGACTGAAGCTTTCTTT
-,TRBD1,TRBJ2-1,TRBV10-3,CAISWDSLRNEQFF,TGTGCCATCAGTTGGGACAGTTTAAGGAATGAGCAGTTCTTC
-,-,TRBJ2-7,TRBV29-1,CSVVEDGEQYF,TGCAGCGTTGTCGAAGACGGCGAGCAGTACTTC
-,TRBD2,TRBJ2-1,TRBV27,CASSKTSGRPLSSYNEQFF,TGTGCCAGCAGTAAAACTAGCGGGAGGCCCCTTAGCTCCTACAATGAGCAGTTCTTC
-,TRBD1,TRBJ1-1,TRBV5-4,CAIPGGDTEAFF,TGTGCCATCCCAGGGGGGGACACTGAAGCTTTCTTT
-,-,TRBJ2-1,TRBV27,CASSSLADTANEQFF,TGTGCCAGCAGTTCTTTAGCGGATACAGCCAATGAGCAGTTCTTC
-,TRBD2,TRBJ2-1,TRBV10-1,CASSESTAGEHNEQFF,TGCGCCAGCAGTGAATCGACAGCGGGAGAGCACAATGAGCAGTTCTTC
-,TRBD2,TRBJ2-1,TRBV15,CATSRDLGTSNEQFF,TGTGCCACCAGCAGAGATCTGGGGACTAGCAATGAGCAGTTCTTC
-,-,TRBJ1-1,TRBV28,CASNSDRNTEAFF,TGTGCCAGCAACTCCGACAGGAACACTGAAGCTTTCTTT
-,TRBD2,TRBJ2-7,TRBV28,CASSPAGVGYEQYF,TGTGCCAGCAGTCCGGCGGGGGTTGGCTACGAGCAGTACTTC
-,-,TRBJ2-3,TRBV5-1,CASSLGLDLDTQYF,TGCGCCAGCAGCCTGGGACTGGATTTGGATACGCAGTATTTT
-,-,TRBJ2-1,TRBV7-2,CASSFRGDSLYNEQFF,TGTGCCAGCAGCTTTAGGGGGGACAGCCTATACAATGAGCAGTTCTTC
-,TRBD2,TRBJ2-1,TRBV9,CASSVSTREGRYNEQFF,TGTGCCAGCAGCGTCTCTACGCGGGAGGGCCGTTACAATGAGCAGTTCTTC
-,-,TRBJ2-7,TRBV6-6,CASSSSWVSYEQYF,TGTGCCAGCAGTTCTTCCTGGGTCTCCTACGAGCAGTACTTC
-,TRBD2,TRBJ2-1,TRBV28,CASSLWASGHNEQFF,TGTGCCAGCAGTTTATGGGCTAGCGGTCACAATGAGCAGTTCTTC
-,TRBD1,TRBJ2-7,TRBV29-1,CSVETGVDYEQYF,TGCAGCGTTGAAACAGGGGTCGACTACGAGCAGTACTTC
-,TRBD2,TRBJ2-1,TRBV29-1,CSVEGASGSSYNEQFF,TGCAGCGTTGAGGGGGCTAGCGGGAGCTCCTACAATGAGCAGTTCTTC
few,-,TRBJ2-3,TRBV28,CASSLLSLLEASTDTQYF,TGTGCCAGCAGTTTATTGTCCCTTTTGGAGGCCAGTACAGATACGCAGTATTTT
once,TRBD1,TRBJ2-7,TRBV7-8,CASSLGGTGGAEQYF,TGTGCCAGCAGCTTAGGGGGGACAGGGGGCGCTGAGCAGTACTTC
-,TRBD1,TRBJ2-3,TRBV2,CASSEVFGQGPDTQYF,TGTGCCAGCAGTGAAGTTTTTGGACAGGGCCCAGATACGCAGTATTTT
once,TRBD2,TRBJ2-5,TRBV29-1,CSVESGLAGGMEYLETQYF,TGCAGCGTTGAAAGTGGACTAGCGGGAGGAATGGAATACTTGGAGACCCAGTACTTC